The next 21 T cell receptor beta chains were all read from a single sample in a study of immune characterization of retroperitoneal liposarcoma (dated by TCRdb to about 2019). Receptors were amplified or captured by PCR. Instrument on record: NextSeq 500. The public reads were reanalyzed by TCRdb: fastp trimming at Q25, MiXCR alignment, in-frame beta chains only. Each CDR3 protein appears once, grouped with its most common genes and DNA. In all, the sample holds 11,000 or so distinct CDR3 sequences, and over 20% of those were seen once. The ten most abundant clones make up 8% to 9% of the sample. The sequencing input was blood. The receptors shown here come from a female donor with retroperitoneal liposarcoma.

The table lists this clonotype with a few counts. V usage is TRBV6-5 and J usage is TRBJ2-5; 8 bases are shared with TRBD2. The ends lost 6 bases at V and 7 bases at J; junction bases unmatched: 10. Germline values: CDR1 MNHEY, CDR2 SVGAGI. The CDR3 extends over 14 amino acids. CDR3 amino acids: CASRISGGVGTQYF. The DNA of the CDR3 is TGTGCCAGCAGAATTTCGGGGGGGGTGGGGACCCAGTACTTC.

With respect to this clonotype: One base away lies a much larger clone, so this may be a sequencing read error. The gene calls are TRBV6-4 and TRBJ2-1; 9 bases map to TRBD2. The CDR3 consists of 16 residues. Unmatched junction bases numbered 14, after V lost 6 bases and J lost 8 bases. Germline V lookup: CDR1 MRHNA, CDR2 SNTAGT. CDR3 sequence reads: CASSHLAGEGYDEQFF. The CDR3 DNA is TGTGCCAGCAGCCACTTAGCGGGAGAGGGGTACGATGAGCAGTTCTTC.

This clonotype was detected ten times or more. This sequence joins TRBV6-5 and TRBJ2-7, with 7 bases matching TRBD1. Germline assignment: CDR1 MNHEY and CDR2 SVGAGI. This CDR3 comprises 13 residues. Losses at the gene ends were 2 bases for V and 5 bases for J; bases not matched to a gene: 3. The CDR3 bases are TGTGCCAGCAGTTACAGGGGGCGCGACGAGCAGTACTTC. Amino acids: CASSYRGRDEQYF.

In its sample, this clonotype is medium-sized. In DNA form, the CDR3 reads TGTGCCAGCAGTCCTCGAGCGCGGGAGGTCTTCAATGAGCAGTTCTTC. Protein product: CASSPRAREVFNEQFF. The V call is TRBV12-3 or TRBV12-4, the J call TRBJ2-1, with 8 positions matching TRBD2. The CDR3 length is 16 residues. Unmatched junction bases numbered 12, after V lost 5 bases and J lost 6 bases.

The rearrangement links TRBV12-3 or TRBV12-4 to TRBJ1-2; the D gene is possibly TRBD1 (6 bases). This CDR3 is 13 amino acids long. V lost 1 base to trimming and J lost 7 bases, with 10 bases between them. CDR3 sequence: CASSLEAGAGYTF. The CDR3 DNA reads TGTGCCAGCAGTTTAGAGGCAGGGGCTGGCTACACCTTC.

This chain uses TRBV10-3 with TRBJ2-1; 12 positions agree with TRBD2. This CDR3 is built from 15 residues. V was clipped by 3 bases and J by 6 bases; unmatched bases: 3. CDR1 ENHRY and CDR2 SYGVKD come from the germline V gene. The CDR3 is CAISEGLAGTNEQFF. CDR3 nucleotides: TGTGCCATCAGTGAAGGACTAGCGGGGACCAATGAGCAGTTCTTC.

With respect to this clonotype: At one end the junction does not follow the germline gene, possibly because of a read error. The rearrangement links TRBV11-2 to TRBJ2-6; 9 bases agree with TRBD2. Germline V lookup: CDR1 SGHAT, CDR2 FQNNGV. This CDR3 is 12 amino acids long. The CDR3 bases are TGTGCCAGCAGCGTAACCGGGACTAGCTTCGGGTTC. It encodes CASSVTGTSFGF.

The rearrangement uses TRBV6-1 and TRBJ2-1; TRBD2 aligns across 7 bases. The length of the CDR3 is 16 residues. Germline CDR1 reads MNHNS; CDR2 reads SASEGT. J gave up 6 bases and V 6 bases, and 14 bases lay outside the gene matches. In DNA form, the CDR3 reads TGTGCCAGCAGCCCCGTTGCGAGCGGGAACCTCAATGAGCAGTTCTTC. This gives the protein CASSPVASGNLNEQFF.

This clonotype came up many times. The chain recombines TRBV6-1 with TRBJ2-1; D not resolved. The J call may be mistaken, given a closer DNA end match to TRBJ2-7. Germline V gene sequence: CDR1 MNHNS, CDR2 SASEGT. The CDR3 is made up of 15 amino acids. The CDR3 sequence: CASSEARQAPYEQYF. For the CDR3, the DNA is TGTGCCAGCAGTGAAGCGCGACAAGCCCCCTACGAGCAGTACTTC.

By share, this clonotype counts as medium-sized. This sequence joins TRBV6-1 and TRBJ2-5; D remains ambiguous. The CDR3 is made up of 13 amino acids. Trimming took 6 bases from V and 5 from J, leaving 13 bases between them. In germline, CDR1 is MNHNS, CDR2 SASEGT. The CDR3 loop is CASRAPDTETQYF. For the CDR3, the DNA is TGTGCCAGCAGGGCCCCGGATACGGAGACCCAGTACTTC.

Here the CDR3 reads CASSFSAGQYNEQFF. The CDR3 DNA is TGCGCCAGCAGCTTTTCAGCGGGACAATACAATGAGCAGTTCTTC. The rearrangement uses TRBV5-1 and TRBJ2-1, with D possibly being TRBD2 (7 bases). CDR1 SGHRS and CDR2 YFSETQ come from the germline V gene. The CDR3 is made up of 15 amino acids. Trimming stripped 2 bases from V and 4 bases from J, with 13 bases between.

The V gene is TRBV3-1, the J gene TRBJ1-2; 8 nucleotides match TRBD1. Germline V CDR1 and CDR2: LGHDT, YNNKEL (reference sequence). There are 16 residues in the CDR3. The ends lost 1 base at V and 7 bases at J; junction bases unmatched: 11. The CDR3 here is CASSQGSRTGRAGYTF. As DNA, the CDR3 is TGTGCCAGCAGCCAAGGTTCAAGGACAGGGCGGGCTGGCTACACCTTC.

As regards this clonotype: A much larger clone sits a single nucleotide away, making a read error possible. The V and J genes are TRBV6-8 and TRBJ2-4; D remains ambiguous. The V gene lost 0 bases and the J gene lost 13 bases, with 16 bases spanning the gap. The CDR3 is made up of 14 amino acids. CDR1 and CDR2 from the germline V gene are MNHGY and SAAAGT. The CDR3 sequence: CASSYSIGVDEQYF. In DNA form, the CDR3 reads TGTGCCAGCAGTTACTCGATAGGTGTCGATGAGCAGTACTTC.

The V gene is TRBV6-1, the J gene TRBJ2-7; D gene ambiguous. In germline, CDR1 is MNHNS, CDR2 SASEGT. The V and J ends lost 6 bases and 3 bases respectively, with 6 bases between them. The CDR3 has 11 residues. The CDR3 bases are TGTGCCAGCAGGCAGAGCTACGAGCAGTACTTC. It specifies CASRQSYEQYF.

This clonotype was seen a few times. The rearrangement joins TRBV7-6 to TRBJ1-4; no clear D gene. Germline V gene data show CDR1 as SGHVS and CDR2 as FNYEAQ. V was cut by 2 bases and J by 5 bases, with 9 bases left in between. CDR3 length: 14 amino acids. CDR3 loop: CASSLRQENEKLFF. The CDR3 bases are TGTGCCAGCAGCTTAAGGCAGGAGAATGAAAAACTGTTTTTT.

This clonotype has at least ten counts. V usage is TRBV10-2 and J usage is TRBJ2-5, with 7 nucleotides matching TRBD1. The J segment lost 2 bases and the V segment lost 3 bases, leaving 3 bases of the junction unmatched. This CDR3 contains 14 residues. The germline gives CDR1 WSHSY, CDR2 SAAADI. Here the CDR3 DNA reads TGCGCCAGCAGTGAACCGGGACAGCAAGAGACCCAGTACTTC. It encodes CASSEPGQQETQYF.

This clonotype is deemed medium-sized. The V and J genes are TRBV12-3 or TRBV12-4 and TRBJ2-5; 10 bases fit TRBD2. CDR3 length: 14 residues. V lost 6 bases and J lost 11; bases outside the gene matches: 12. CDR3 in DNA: TGTGCCAGCAGAAAAGCGGGAGGGCCAGGGGAGCAGTACTTC. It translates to CASRKAGGPGEQYF.

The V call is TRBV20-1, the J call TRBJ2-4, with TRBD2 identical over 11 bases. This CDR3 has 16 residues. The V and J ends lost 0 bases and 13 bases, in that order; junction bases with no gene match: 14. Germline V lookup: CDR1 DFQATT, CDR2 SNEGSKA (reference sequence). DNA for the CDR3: TGCAGTGCTAGAGATATCAGGACTAGCGGGTACAATGAGCAGTACTTC. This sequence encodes CSARDIRTSGYNEQYF.

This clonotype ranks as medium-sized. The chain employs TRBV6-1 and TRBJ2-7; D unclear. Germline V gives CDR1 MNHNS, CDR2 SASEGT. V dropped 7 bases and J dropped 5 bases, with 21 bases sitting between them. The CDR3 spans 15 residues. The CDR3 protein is CASTELTLPVHEQYF. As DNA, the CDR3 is TGTGCCAGCACCGAACTGACCCTCCCGGTTCACGAGCAGTACTTC.

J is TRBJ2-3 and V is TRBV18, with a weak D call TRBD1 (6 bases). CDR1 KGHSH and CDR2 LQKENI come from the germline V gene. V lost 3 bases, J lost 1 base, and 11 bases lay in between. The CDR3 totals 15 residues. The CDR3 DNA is TGTGCCAGCTCACCTCGACAGGTCGGCACAGATACGCAGTATTTT. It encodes CASSPRQVGTDTQYF.

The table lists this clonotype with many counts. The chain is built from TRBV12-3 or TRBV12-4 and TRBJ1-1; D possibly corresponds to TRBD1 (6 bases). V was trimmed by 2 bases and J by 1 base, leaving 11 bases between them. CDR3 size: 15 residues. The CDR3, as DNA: TGTGCCAGCAGTTTAAGGGGGATCGGGAACACTGAAGCTTTCTTT. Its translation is CASSLRGIGNTEAFF.